This TCR beta chain was captured by sequencing in a study of T-cell memory formation after mild COVID-19. In this sample, this clonotype turned up a few times. TCRdb reprocessed the 5' RACE reads with MiXCR, giving one entry per CDR3 protein. The sample gives roughly 130,000 distinct CDR3 sequences, approximately 5.9% of which show up once; 2% to 2.5% is in the top ten. Germline V gene data show CDR1 as SGHTS and CDR2 as YDEGEE. The CDR3 runs to 17 residues. V dropped 0 bases and J dropped 4 bases, with 19 bases sitting between them. The source of this sequence is an adult woman who had mild COVID-19 (a few samples of this study predate the infection). Cell type and time point are not known. J is TRBJ1-2 and V is TRBV5-8; D gene ambiguous. Sequences were obtained from PBMCs or a T cell subset sorted from them (not recorded which). CDR3 loop: CASSLEARPGIRYGYTF. CDR3 nucleotides: TGTGCCAGCAGCTTGGAAGCCCGACCGGGGATCCGCTATGGCTACACCTTC.